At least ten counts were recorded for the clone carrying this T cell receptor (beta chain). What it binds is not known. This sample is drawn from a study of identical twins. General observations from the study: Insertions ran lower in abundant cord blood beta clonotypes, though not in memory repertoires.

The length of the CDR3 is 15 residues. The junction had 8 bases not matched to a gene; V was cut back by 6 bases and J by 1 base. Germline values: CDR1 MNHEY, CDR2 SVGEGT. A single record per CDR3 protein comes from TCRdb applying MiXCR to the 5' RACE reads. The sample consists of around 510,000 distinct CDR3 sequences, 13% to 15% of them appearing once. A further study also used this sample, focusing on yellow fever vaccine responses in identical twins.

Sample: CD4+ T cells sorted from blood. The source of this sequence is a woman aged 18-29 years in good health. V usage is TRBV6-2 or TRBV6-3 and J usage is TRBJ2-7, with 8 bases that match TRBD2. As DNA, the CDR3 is TGTGCCAGCAGAGGAGCGGGAGTTGAGTCCTACGAGCAGTACTTC. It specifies CASRGAGVESYEQYF.